This T cell receptor (beta chain) emerged from a study of Ad26.COV2.S vaccination and SARS-CoV-2 variants. V shed 0 bases and J shed 3 bases, with 15 bases lying between them. The CDR3 is 17 amino acids. CDR1 WSHSY and CDR2 SAAADI come from the germline V gene. Whole-study results and caveats: Non-spike TCR breadth was similar in vaccine and placebo recipients. Among vaccine recipients, spike-specific TCR breadth exceeded that of placebo recipients.

This table comes from immunoSEQ multiplex PCR, and its TCRdb copy is limited to in-frame clones, with some not included. The table includes 300,000 to 400,000 clones, 92% detected once. Worth noting for this clone: The antigen is undetermined.

The receptor was derived from a human donor who had recovered from COVID-19. Source: peripheral blood, taken after recovery from COVID-19. The gene calls are TRBV10-2 and TRBJ1-5; D perhaps matches TRBD1 (5 bases). In DNA form, the CDR3 reads TGCGCCAGCAGTGAGTCGACGGGATGGGGGTTCAATCAGCCCCAGCATTTT. Amino acid sequence: CASSESTGWGFNQPQHF.